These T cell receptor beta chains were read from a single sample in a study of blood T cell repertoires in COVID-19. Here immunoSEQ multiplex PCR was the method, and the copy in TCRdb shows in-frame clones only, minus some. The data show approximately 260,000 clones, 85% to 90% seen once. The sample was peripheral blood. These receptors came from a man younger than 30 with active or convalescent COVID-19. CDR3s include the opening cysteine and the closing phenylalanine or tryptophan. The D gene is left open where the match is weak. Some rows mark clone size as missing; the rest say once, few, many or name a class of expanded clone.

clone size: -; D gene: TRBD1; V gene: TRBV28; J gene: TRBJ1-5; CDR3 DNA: TGTGCCAGCAGTCTGCGACAGGGAACTCAGCCCCAGCATTTT; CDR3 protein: CASSLRQGTQPQHF
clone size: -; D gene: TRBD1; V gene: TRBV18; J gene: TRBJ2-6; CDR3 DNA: TGTGCCAGCTCACCAGGAGGACAGGGAGGCAACGTCCTGACTTTC; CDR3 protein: CASSPGGQGGNVLTF
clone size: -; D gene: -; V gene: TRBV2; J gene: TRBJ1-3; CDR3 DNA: TGTGCCAGCAGCCCATTACAGGGATCTGGAAACACCATATATTTT; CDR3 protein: CASSPLQGSGNTIYF
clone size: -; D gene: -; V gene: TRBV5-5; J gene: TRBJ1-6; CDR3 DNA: TGTGCCAGCAGCTTGGACGCAGGCACCCTCCACTTT; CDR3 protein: CASSLDAGTLHF
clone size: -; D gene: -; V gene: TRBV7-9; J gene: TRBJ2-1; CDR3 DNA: TGTGCCAGCAGCCCCTCCCAGGGGAGCTCCTACAATGAGCAGTTCTTC; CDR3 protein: CASSPSQGSSYNEQFF
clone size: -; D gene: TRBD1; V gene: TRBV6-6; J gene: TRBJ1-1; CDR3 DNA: TGTGCCAGCAGTTCCGGCCGGGACAGGGTCACTGAAGCTTTCTTT; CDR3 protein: CASSSGRDRVTEAFF
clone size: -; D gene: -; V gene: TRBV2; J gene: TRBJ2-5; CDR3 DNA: TGTGCCAGCAGCTTATTGACGGGCCAAGAGACCCAGTACTTC; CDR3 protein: CASSLLTGQETQYF
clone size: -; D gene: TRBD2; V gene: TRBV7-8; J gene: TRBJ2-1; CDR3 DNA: TGTGCCAGCAGCTTAAATCCGGCGGGGACTAGCGGGAGAGTAACCTCCTACAATGAGCAGTTCTTC; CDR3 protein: CASSLNPAGTSGRVTSYNEQFF
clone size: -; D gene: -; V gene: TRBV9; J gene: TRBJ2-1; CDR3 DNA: TGTGCCAGCGGGAGTAACAATGAGCAGTTCTTC; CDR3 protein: CASGSNNEQFF
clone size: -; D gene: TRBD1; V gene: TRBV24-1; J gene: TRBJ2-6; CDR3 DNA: TGTGCCACCGGGACAGGCTCTGGGGCCAACGTCCTGACTTTC; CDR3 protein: CATGTGSGANVLTF
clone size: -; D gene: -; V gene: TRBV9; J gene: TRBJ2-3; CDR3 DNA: TGTGCCAGCAGCGAGGGAGACAGCACAGATACGCAGTATTTT; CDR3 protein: CASSEGDSTDTQYF
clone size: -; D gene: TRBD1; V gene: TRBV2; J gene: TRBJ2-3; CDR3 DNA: TGTGCCAGCAGCTCAGGGGGCGATACGCAGTATTTT; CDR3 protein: CASSSGGDTQYF
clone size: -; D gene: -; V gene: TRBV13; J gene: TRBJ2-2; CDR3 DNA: TGTGCCAGCAGCTTCCTGACGACTCTAACAAACACCGGGGAGCTGTTTTTT; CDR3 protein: CASSFLTTLTNTGELFF
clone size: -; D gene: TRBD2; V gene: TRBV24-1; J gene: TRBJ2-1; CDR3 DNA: TGTGCCACCAGTCTAGCGGGAGGGTACAATGAGCAGTTCTTC; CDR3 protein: CATSLAGGYNEQFF
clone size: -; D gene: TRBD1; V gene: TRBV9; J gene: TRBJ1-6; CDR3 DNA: TGTGCCAGCAGCGCCTCAGGGGGCGGAAATTCACCCCTCCACTTT; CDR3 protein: CASSASGGGNSPLHF
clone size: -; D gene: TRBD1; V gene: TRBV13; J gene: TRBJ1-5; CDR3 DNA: TGTGCCAGCAGCAGGGGACAGTATCAGCCCCAGCATTTT; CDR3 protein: CASSRGQYQPQHF
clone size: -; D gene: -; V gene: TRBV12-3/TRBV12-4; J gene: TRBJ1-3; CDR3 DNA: TGTGCCAGCAGTCGGGAGGATAACACCATATATTTT; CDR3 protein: CASSREDNTIYF
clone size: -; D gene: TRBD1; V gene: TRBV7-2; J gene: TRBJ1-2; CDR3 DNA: TGTGCCAGCACCCTAGACAGGGCGGGAAATGGCTACACCTTC; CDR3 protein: CASTLDRAGNGYTF
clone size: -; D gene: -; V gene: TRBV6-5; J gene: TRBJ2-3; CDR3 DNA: TGTGCCAGCAGTTACCCCAGACAGGTCTTCACAGATACGCAGTATTTT; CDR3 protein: CASSYPRQVFTDTQYF
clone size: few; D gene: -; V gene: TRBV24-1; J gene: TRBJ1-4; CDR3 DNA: TGTGCCACCAGTGTATCGGGGAGTGAAAAACTGTTTTTT; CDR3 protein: CATSVSGSEKLFF
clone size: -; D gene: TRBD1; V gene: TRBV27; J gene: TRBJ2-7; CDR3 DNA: TGTGCCAGCAGTTTATCAACAGGGGGTCTAAGCGAGCAGTACTTC; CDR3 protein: CASSLSTGGLSEQYF
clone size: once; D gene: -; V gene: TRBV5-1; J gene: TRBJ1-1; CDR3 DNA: TGCGCCAGCAGCACGGGGGACCCCCTAGGGGAAGCTTTCTTT; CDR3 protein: CASSTGDPLGEAFF
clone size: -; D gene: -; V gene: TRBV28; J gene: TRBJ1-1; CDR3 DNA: TGTGCCAGCAGTTTACAAGAGGGGAACACTGAAGCTTTCTTT; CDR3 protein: CASSLQEGNTEAFF
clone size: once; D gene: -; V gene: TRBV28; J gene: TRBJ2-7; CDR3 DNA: TGTGCCAGCAGTAAACAGGGACAAGAGCAGTACTTC; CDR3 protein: CASSKQGQEQYF
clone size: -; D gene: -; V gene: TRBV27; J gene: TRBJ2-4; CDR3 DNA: TGTGCCAGCCGCTCCTGGGGCCTAGCCAAAAACATTCAGTACTTC; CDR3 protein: CASRSWGLAKNIQYF
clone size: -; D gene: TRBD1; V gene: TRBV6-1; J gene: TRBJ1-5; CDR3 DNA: TGTGCCAGCAGTGAAAAGGGGACAGACCGATATCAGCCCCAGCATTTT; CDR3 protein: CASSEKGTDRYQPQHF
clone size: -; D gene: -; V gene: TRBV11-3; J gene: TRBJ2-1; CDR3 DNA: TGTGCCAGCAGCTTGGAGGGCCCTGGGAGCAATGAGCAGTTCTTC; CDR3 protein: CASSLEGPGSNEQFF
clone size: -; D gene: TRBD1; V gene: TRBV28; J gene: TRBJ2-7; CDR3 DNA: TGTGCCAGCAGTGACAGGGGAACCTACGAGCAGTACTTC; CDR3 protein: CASSDRGTYEQYF
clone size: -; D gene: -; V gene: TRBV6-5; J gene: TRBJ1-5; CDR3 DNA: TGTGCCAGCAGTATTACAGCTTATAGCAATCAGCCCCAGCATTTT; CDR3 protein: CASSITAYSNQPQHF